Below are 28 T cell receptor beta chains sequenced from a single sample in a study of identical twins. Each CDR3 protein gets one entry after TCRdb re-called the 5' RACE reads with MiXCR. The table has around 550,000 distinct CDR3 sequences, around 15% seen once; the top ten hold roughly 0.4%. Separately, the same data were catalogued under a study of yellow fever vaccine responses in identical twins.

Sample: CD4+ T cells sorted from blood. The receptors derive from a woman in her late teens or twenties in good health.

This clonotype has a count of ten or more. The chain couples TRBV18 to TRBJ1-1; D is ambiguous. Trimming left V 3 bases short and J 3 bases short, with 8 bases between. Germline V gene lookup returns CDR1 KGHSH and CDR2 LQKENI. This CDR3 spans 13 amino acids. CDR3 sequence: CASSPSRDTEAFF. DNA of the CDR3: TGTGCCAGCTCACCCTCACGGGACACTGAAGCTTTCTTT.

The chain joins TRBV6-5 to TRBJ2-7; D not resolved. Germline V gene lookup returns CDR1 MNHEY and CDR2 SVGAGI. The CDR3 has 13 amino acids. The V gene lost 0 bases and the J gene lost 7 bases, with 10 bases spanning the gap. For the CDR3, the DNA is TGTGCCAGCAGTTACTCGAAATATGGTGAGCAGTACTTC. This codes for CASSYSKYGEQYF.

This clonotype was seen ten or more times. This rearrangement joins TRBV10-3 to TRBJ2-5; TRBD1 matches at 7 bases. The germline V gene has CDR1 ENHRY and CDR2 SYGVKD. V was pared by 0 bases and J by 5 bases, with 6 bases of the junction left unmatched. The CDR3 extends over 15 amino acids. DNA of the CDR3: TGTGCCATCAGTGAGTCGACAGGGATCGGGGAGACCCAGTACTTC. It yields the protein CAISESTGIGETQYF.

V usage is TRBV7-2 and J usage is TRBJ1-6; tentative D call: TRBD1 (5 bases). Germline V gene sequence: CDR1 SGHTA, CDR2 FQGNSA. V was trimmed by 3 bases and J by 14 bases, leaving 23 bases between them. The length of the CDR3 is 16 residues. CDR3 nucleotide sequence: TGTGCCAGCAGCTTTAACGGATGGGCAGACAGAGGGGCCCTCCACTTT. Amino acids: CASSFNGWADRGALHF.

Only a few counts were recorded for this clonotype. J is TRBJ2-3 and V is TRBV20-1, with D possibly being TRBD2 (7 bases). Germline-derived CDR1 and CDR2 are DFQATT and SNEGSKA (reference sequence). The CDR3 loop spans 14 amino acids. The V and J ends lost 8 bases and 4 bases respectively, with 19 bases between them. DNA for the CDR3: TGCAGTCTCGGGGAGGGGGTGTTGGCAGATACGCAGTATTTT. This translates into CSLGEGVLADTQYF.

The chain is built from TRBV10-3 and TRBJ2-7, with D unresolved. The CDR3 has 13 residues. CDR1 is ENHRY, CDR2 SYGVKD, per germline. Trimming cost V 5 bases and J 0 bases, with 8 bases left between them. The CDR3 DNA is TGTGCCATCAGTCCAGAGAGCTCCTACGAGCAGTACGTC. It codes for CAISPESSYEQYV.

A few counts support this clonotype. The chain combines TRBV5-1 with TRBJ2-1; TRBD2 matches at 7 bases. CDR3 length equals 17 residues. Germline V gene lookup returns CDR1 SGHRS and CDR2 YFSETQ. Unmatched junction bases numbered 9, after V lost 2 bases and J lost 1 base. For the CDR3, the DNA is TGCGCCAGCAGCTTTCCAGCGGGGAGGTGGTCCTACAATGAGCAGTTCTTC. Translated, it gives CASSFPAGRWSYNEQFF.

The chain's CDR3 is CATTGPAAEQFF. The CDR3 DNA reads as TGTGCCACCACCGGGCCCGCGGCGGAACAGTTCTTC. The V gene is TRBV10-3, the J gene TRBJ2-1, with no clear D. The CDR3 sequence is 12 residues long. The germline CDR1 and CDR2 sequences are ENHRY and SYGVKD. V was cut by 10 bases and J by 13 bases, with 20 bases left in between.

This clonotype showed up many times. V is TRBV5-1 and J is TRBJ2-2; TRBD1 is a possible D gene (5 bases). The CDR3 is 13 amino acids. Deletions cut 2 bases from V and 9 bases from J, with 11 bases between. Germline CDR1 is SGHRS and CDR2 is YFSETQ. CDR3 sequence reads: CASSFTDTRELFF. The CDR3 region has the DNA TGCGCCAGCAGCTTCACGGACACGAGGGAGCTGTTTTTT.

The rearrangement uses TRBV6-5 and TRBJ1-1; D not resolved. The V end lost 6 bases, the J end lost 9 bases, and 11 bases lay between the germline ends. The CDR3 is made up of 11 amino acids. The V gene's germline CDR1 is MNHEY and CDR2 SVGAGI. CDR3 protein: CASRGKGKAFF. CDR3 DNA: TGTGCCAGCAGAGGAAAAGGGAAAGCTTTCTTT.

The CDR3 is CSARDPSRVAKNIQYF. In nucleotides, the CDR3 is TGCAGTGCTAGAGACCCAAGCAGGGTAGCCAAAAACATTCAGTACTTC. This chain uses TRBV20-1 with TRBJ2-4; D might be TRBD1 (5 bases). The CDR3 runs 16 residues. Per the germline V gene, CDR1 is DFQATT and CDR2 is SNEGSKA (reference sequence). V was cut by 0 bases and J by 0 bases, with 12 bases left in between.

The chain recombines TRBV10-3 with TRBJ2-2, with D perhaps TRBD2 (6 bases). The CDR3 length is 20 residues. Germline assignment: CDR1 ENHRY and CDR2 SYGVKD. The V end lost 5 bases, the J end lost 1 base, and 26 bases lay between the germline ends. The CDR3 reads CAISNHLTNTGTQNTGELFF. CDR3 nucleotides: TGTGCCATCAGTAACCACCTTACTAATACCGGGACTCAGAACACCGGGGAGCTGTTTTTT.

The sample holds a few counts of this clonotype. The V and J genes are TRBV24-1 and TRBJ2-2, with D perhaps assigned TRBD1 or TRBD2 (5 bases each). The CDR3 covers 14 residues. CDR1 KGHDR and CDR2 SFDVKD come from the germline V gene. V was shortened by 8 bases and J by 0 bases, with 9 bases between the two germline ends. The DNA of the CDR3 is TGTGCCACCAAGGGGACCTCGAACACCGGGGAGCTGTTTTTT. Its protein product is CATKGTSNTGELFF.

The chain links TRBV7-3 to TRBJ2-1, with D tentatively TRBD1 (6 bases). Per germline, CDR1 SGHTA and CDR2 FQGTGA. The CDR3 has 16 residues. V lost 0 bases, J lost 6 bases, and 15 bases lay in between. The CDR3 region is CASSLTARGQTNEQFF. DNA for the CDR3: TGTGCCAGCAGCTTAACCGCCAGGGGACAAACCAATGAGCAGTTCTTC.

V gene TRBV21-1 combines with J gene TRBJ1-1; the D segment call TRBD1 is taken from the table without a DNA check. TRBV21-1 is a pseudogene. The CDR3 consists of 15 residues. As DNA, the CDR3 is TGTGCCAACGCCACCGGGACAGGGGAGAACACTGAAGCTTTCTTT. Encoded protein: CANATGTGENTEAFF.

This clonotype was seen a handful of times. The gene calls are TRBV28 and TRBJ1-5; D remains ambiguous. There are 14 residues in the CDR3. Germline assignment: CDR1 MDHEN and CDR2 SYDVKM. Trimming stripped 6 bases from V and 7 bases from J, with 16 bases between. The CDR3 DNA follows: TGTGCCAGCAGCACCCCCTCATGGGAACAGCCCCAGCATTTT. It translates to CASSTPSWEQPQHF. The full variable domain, rest sourced from reference TRBV28 and TRBJ1-5, is DVKVTQSSRYLVKRTGEKVFLECVQDMDHENMFWYRQDPGLGLRLIYFSYDVKMKEKGDIPEGYSVSREKKERFSLILESASTNQTSMYLCASSTPSWEQPQHFGDGTRLSIL.

This clonotype showed up just a few times. V is TRBV20-1 and J is TRBJ2-1, with D possibly being TRBD1 (6 bases). The CDR3 is 13 amino acids. Trimming left V 5 bases short and J 6 bases short, with 14 bases between. Germline-derived CDR1 and CDR2 are DFQATT and SNEGSKA (reference sequence). The CDR3 coding sequence is TGCAGTGCTCCGTCAGGGGCACCCAATGAGCAGTTCTTC. Protein product: CSAPSGAPNEQFF.

This clonotype was counted ten times or more. V gene TRBV20-1 combines with J gene TRBJ1-5; D may be TRBD1 (6 bases). CDR3 length equals 12 residues. Germline values: CDR1 DFQATT, CDR2 SNEGSKA (reference sequence). The CDR3 here is CSQQGTNQPQHF. The DNA of the CDR3 is TGCAGCCAACAGGGAACGAATCAGCCCCAGCATTTT.

This clonotype was found a few times. The rearrangement uses TRBV20-1 and TRBJ2-3; 11 bases align to TRBD2. Germline assignment: CDR1 DFQATT and CDR2 SNEGSKA (reference sequence). The CDR3 covers 14 residues. V gave up 1 base and J gave up 9 bases; unmatched junction bases: 6. CDR3 in DNA: TGCAGTGCTAGAGTAACTAGCGGGAGTGCCACGCAGTATTTT. It specifies CSARVTSGSATQYF.

This clonotype was seen more than once but under ten times. The chain combines TRBV27 with TRBJ2-1, with a weak D call TRBD1 (5 bases). In germline, CDR1 is MNHEY, CDR2 SMNVEV (reference sequence). This CDR3 is 12 amino acids long. V dropped 4 bases and J dropped 7 bases, with 8 bases sitting between them. This chain's CDR3 is CASSSRENEQFF. CDR3 sequence (DNA): TGTGCCAGCAGTTCCAGGGAAAATGAGCAGTTCTTC.

The chain joins TRBV5-1 to TRBJ2-7; possible D gene TRBD1, 6 bases. The V and J ends lost 2 bases and 6 bases respectively, with 12 bases between them. In germline, CDR1 is SGHRS, CDR2 YFSETQ. CDR3 length: 13 residues. CDR3 loop: CASSFQGSGEQYF. CDR3 coding DNA: TGCGCCAGCAGCTTCCAGGGGTCCGGCGAGCAGTACTTC.

The J gene is TRBJ2-7, the V gene TRBV7-9; perhaps TRBD2 as D (5 bases). This CDR3 contains 14 residues. V dropped 4 bases and J dropped 0 bases, with 10 bases sitting between them. Germline lookup yields CDR1 SEHNR and CDR2 FQNEAQ (reference sequence). The DNA of the CDR3 is TGTGCCAGCAGCTGGTCCGGGAACTCCTACGAGCAGTACTTC. It yields the protein CASSWSGNSYEQYF.

J is TRBJ2-5 and V is TRBV6-5, with D perhaps matching TRBD1 (6 bases). This CDR3 has 13 amino acids. The V and J ends lost 2 bases and 3 bases respectively, with 7 bases between them. Germline V gives CDR1 MNHEY, CDR2 SVGAGI. CDR3 in amino acids: CASSYRTEETQYF. The DNA for the CDR3 is TGTGCCAGCAGTTACCGGACAGAAGAGACCCAGTACTTC.

The V gene is TRBV7-2, the J gene TRBJ2-3, with TRBD2 identical over 9 bases. The CDR3 totals 17 residues. Germline CDR1 SGHTA, CDR2 FQGNSA. Trimming took 6 bases from V and 5 from J; bases not matched to a gene: 15. CDR3 sequence: CASRAGGGAGSIDTQYF. The DNA of the CDR3 is TGTGCCAGCAGGGCCGGCGGGGGGGCTGGTAGTATAGATACGCAGTATTTT.

The chain links TRBV11-2 to TRBJ2-1; tentative D call: TRBD2 (6 bases). Germline loops: CDR1 SGHAT, CDR2 FQNNGV. V dropped 3 bases and J dropped 2 bases, with 14 bases sitting between them. The CDR3 totals 16 residues. This CDR3 reads CASSFWREGPYNEQFF. CDR3 sequence (DNA): TGTGCCAGCAGCTTCTGGCGGGAAGGTCCCTACAATGAGCAGTTCTTC.

The sample holds many counts of this clonotype. The chain recombines TRBV12-3 or TRBV12-4 with TRBJ2-1, with no clear D. This CDR3 has 14 residues. Trimming removed 3 bases at V and 5 bases at J, with 11 bases between. The DNA for the CDR3 is TGTGCCAGCAGTTTTCAGATTAGCAACAATGAGCAGTTCTTC. Its protein is CASSFQISNNEQFF.

This clonotype was seen at least ten times. CDR3 DNA sequence: TGTGCCAGCAGCCAGACTACAGGGACTGGAAACACCATATATTTT. The encoded protein is CASSQTTGTGNTIYF. The chain couples TRBV3-1 to TRBJ1-3; maybe TRBD1 (6 bases). This CDR3 is 15 amino acids long. The V end was cut by 3 bases, the J end by 2 bases, with 11 bases between. Germline assignment: CDR1 LGHDT and CDR2 YNNKEL (reference sequence).

This clonotype was observed a few times. The V and J genes are TRBV11-2 and TRBJ2-3; D is uncertain. Germline values: CDR1 SGHAT, CDR2 FQNNGV. The CDR3 totals 13 residues. Trimming removed 5 bases from V and 5 bases from J, with 11 bases in between. CDR3 nucleotide sequence: TGTGCCAGCAGCCCCGGAATGGTAGATACGCAGTATTTT. It encodes CASSPGMVDTQYF.